This is a list of T cell receptor beta chains from one sample in a study of shared clonotypes between healthy human individuals. TCRdb's copy holds only in-frame clones and misses some; the assay was immunoSEQ multiplex PCR. Of 2 million or so clones in the sample, over 85% were seen once. The specimen was naive CD8+ T cells sorted from blood. These receptors came from a man aged 18 to 30 in good health. Each CDR3 is given without its conserved first and last residue. D genes are given only for firm matches.

d_call j_call v_call cdr3_aa
. TRBJ2-7 TRBV2 ASRIQGSTYEQY
TRBD2 TRBJ2-7 TRBV4-3 ASSQAPLGLAGSYEQY
. TRBJ1-2 TRBV2 ASSELGGETLYGYT
. TRBJ2-1 TRBV6-5 ASRDKGYVEQF
. TRBJ2-7 TRBV13 ASSPGRSTYEQY
. TRBJ1-3 TRBV4-1 ASSLRLSSGNTIY
TRBD2 TRBJ2-5 TRBV11-1 ASRTLAGGPGETQY
. TRBJ1-2 TRBV30 AWSVGQRADGYT
. TRBJ1-3 TRBV7-9 ASSFGSPSGNTIY
. TRBJ2-7 TRBV13 ASSHHSAYEQY
. TRBJ2-1 TRBV7-9 ASSLGGHNEQF
. TRBJ1-2 TRBV4-2 ASSQDEQIYGYT
TRBD2 TRBJ2-1 TRBV5-6 ASSTGLGDEQF
. TRBJ1-1 TRBV2 ASSERWEGSAEAF
. TRBJ2-7 TRBV27 ASSSGTVYEQY
. TRBJ1-6 TRBV15 ATSRDLRGLGNSPLH
TRBD1 TRBJ2-7 TRBV7-2 ASSLVSGGYEQY
. TRBJ2-7 TRBV5-1 ASSGGAQYEQY
TRBD1 TRBJ1-1 TRBV2 ASLGTENTEAF
TRBD1 TRBJ1-1 TRBV13 ASSLSGQGMNTEAF
. TRBJ2-7 TRBV5-1 ASSERTEGEQY
TRBD2 TRBJ2-1 TRBV6-1 ASSVLAGAVVQNEQF
. TRBJ2-7 TRBV6-5 ASSMGVYEQY
. TRBJ1-1 TRBV27 ASSLLGMNTEAF
. TRBJ2-6 TRBV9 ASSNSLSSGANVLT
. TRBJ2-7 TRBV6-6 ASSRINQGNEEQY
. TRBJ1-2 TRBV2 ASSQQQDDYGYT
. TRBJ1-5 TRBV4-1 ASSQEDHSNQPQH
TRBD2 TRBJ2-2 TRBV6-5 ASSSPSGGAPGELF
TRBD1 TRBJ2-4 TRBV2 ASRPTGWENIQY
TRBD2 TRBJ2-7 TRBV2 ASSEVGGGVYEQY
. TRBJ2-7 TRBV4-1 ASSHRDIGFYEQY
TRBD1 TRBJ2-1 TRBV27 ASSVLSGQGADEQF
. TRBJ1-1 TRBV6-6 ATRNGWGDTEAF
. TRBJ2-7 TRBV30 AFSRVGYEQY
. TRBJ1-1 TRBV16 ASSQFVNTEAF
TRBD1 TRBJ1-1 TRBV4-2 ASSPDRSNTEAF
TRBD2 TRBJ2-1 TRBV9 ASSVLAGDHYNEQF
. TRBJ1-6 TRBV7-9 ASSLSTDYNSPLH
TRBD1 TRBJ1-2 TRBV2 ASSLGQALYGYT
. TRBJ2-1 TRBV6-1 ASTWDGSSYNEQF
TRBD1 TRBJ2-7 TRBV10-3 AISPGQGLNYEQY
. TRBJ2-5 TRBV7-9 ASSPHSQETQY
. TRBJ2-7 TRBV6-5 ASSYGRQVDEQY
. TRBJ2-7 TRBV12-5 ASGSQGRTTHEQY
. TRBJ2-2 TRBV6-6 ASSSYNTGELF
. TRBJ2-1 TRBV7-9 ASSLAGTGRGNEQF
. TRBJ1-1 TRBV25-1 ASRVSGAAEAF
. TRBJ2-1 TRBV11-2 ASSLGSSEQF
TRBD1 TRBJ2-7 TRBV15 ATSRDSGTGVYEQY
. TRBJ1-5 TRBV5-6 ASSFSGYGNQPQH
TRBD1 TRBJ1-2 TRBV10-3 ATTQGTGAYGYT
. TRBJ2-7 TRBV5-1 ASSLERGNEQY
TRBD1 TRBJ2-5 TRBV28 ASSLGTGEVETQY
. TRBJ1-2 TRBV2 ASCTGFGSYGYT
. TRBJ2-7 TRBV7-8 ASSTTYTGEQY
. TRBJ2-7 TRBV6-1 ASSDPNGYYEQY
. TRBJ1-6 TRBV27 ASSLLRLQAYNSPLH
. TRBJ1-2 TRBV28 ASSFSPSGGYT
TRBD1 TRBJ1-1 TRBV7-8 ASSGHRGMTEAF